This T cell receptor (beta chain) was sequenced in a study of T cell repertoires in cytomegalovirus infection. Overall study context: Recently identified HLA-C-restricted CMV epitopes and well-studied HLA-B-restricted CMV epitopes were used by the study. Public signatures in TCR beta pointed to CMV infection and matching HLA type.

V lost 6 bases and J lost 4, with 11 bases in between. The CDR3 has 13 amino acids. The germline gives CDR1 WSHSY, CDR2 SAAADI. As for this clonotype: No antigen is known for it.

TCRdb recomputed calls from the reads with MiXCR, one row per CDR3 protein. The repertoire holds approximately 730,000 distinct CDR3 sequences, with 29% as singletons. Study-wide points: CMV carriers having the relevant HLA were flagged by cumulative public TCR beta family frequency. Ex vivo responses were dominated by HLA-C-restricted CMV-specific TCR beta clonotypes.

The sequenced sample was cultured CD8+ T cells from PBMCs, obtained from culture after CMV antigen stimulation. The receptor was isolated from a human donor in good health (CMV status not recorded). Some clones in this sample may be carry-over from other donors' samples. The chain carries TRBV10-2 and TRBJ2-3, with a possible D match to TRBD1 (6 bases). The CDR3, as DNA: TGCGCCAGCAGCAGGGGTTCAGCAGATACGCAGTATTTT. Residues: CASSRGSADTQYF.